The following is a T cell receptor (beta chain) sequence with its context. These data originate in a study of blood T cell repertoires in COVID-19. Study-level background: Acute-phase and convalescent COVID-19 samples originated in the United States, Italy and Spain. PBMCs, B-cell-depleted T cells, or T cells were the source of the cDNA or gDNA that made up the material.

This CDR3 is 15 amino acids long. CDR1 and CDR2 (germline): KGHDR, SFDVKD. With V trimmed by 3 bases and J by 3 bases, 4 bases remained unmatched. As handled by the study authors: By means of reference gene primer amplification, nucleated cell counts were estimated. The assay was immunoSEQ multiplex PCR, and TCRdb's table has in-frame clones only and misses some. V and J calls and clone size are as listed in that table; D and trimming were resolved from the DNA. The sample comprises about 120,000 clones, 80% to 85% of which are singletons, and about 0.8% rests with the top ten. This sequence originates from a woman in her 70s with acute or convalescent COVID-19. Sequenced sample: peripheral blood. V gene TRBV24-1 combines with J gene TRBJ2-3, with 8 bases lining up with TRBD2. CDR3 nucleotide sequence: TGTGCCACCAGTGATCCGGGAGGGAGAACAGATACGCAGTATTTT. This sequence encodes CATSDPGGRTDTQYF.